This passage covers 2 T cell receptor beta chains from one sample sequenced in a study of cytomegalovirus exposure and HLA in healthy donors. PCR was performed using 60 Vbeta and 13 Jbeta primers. Some clones are missing from TCRdb's copy, which holds only in-frame ones; the method was immunoSEQ multiplex PCR. Here the sample spans around 100,000 clones, approximately 79% being singletons. Sequenced input: PBMCs. These receptors were collected from a woman aged 55 to 70 in good health and CMV-seropositive.

The chain links TRBV6-1 to TRBJ2-1; no definite D call. Trimming took 4 bases from V and 3 from J, leaving 10 bases between them. The CDR3 totals 14 residues. The germline gives CDR1 MNHNS, CDR2 SASEGT. CDR3 DNA: TGTGCCAGCAGTGGTGCTCTAATCTACAATGAGCAGTTCTTC. Translating it yields CASSGALIYNEQFF.

The gene calls are TRBV7-2 and TRBJ1-6; 8 positions match TRBD1. Germline V gene sequence: CDR1 SGHTA, CDR2 FQGNSA. This CDR3 has 13 residues. V lost 3 bases and J lost 9; bases outside the gene matches: 1. As DNA, the CDR3 is TGTGCCAGCAGCTTGGACAGGGTTTCACCCCTCCACTTT. This codes for CASSLDRVSPLHF.